These T cell receptor beta chains were read from a single sample in a study of CD8+ T cells in alopecia areata. Profiled with immunoSEQ multiplex PCR; TCRdb holds only in-frame clones, not every one. The sample has 170,000 or so clones; approximately 59% are singletons. The sequencing here drew on CD4+ T cells sorted from blood, taken at week 0. The receptors derive from a human donor with alopecia areata. Both conserved end residues are part of each CDR3. Fields, in order: D gene, J gene, V gene, clone size, CDR3 protein, CDR3 DNA. A D gene is named only where the DNA matches it firmly. Some rows have no size entry. The others give once, few or many, or a class for an expanded clone.

>NA|TRBJ1-3|TRBV29-1|NA
CSVFQESGNTIYF
TGCAGCGTCTTCCAGGAGTCTGGAAACACCATATATTTT
>NA|TRBJ2-5|TRBV14|NA
CASSHRGSSGTQYF
TGTGCCAGCAGCCATCGGGGTAGCTCGGGGACCCAGTACTTC
>NA|TRBJ1-2|TRBV29-1|once
CSVERGSQSNYGYTF
TGCAGCGTTGAACGGGGATCACAGAGTAACTATGGCTACACCTTC
>TRBD1|TRBJ1-1|TRBV6-1|NA
CASYQMGQGHTEAFF
TGTGCCAGCTACCAGATGGGACAGGGTCACACTGAAGCTTTCTTT
>NA|TRBJ2-2|TRBV6-1|NA
CASSNHRFRTGELFF
TGTGCCAGCAGTAATCACAGGTTTCGCACCGGGGAGCTGTTTTTT
>NA|TRBJ1-1|TRBV30|NA
CAWSQGISGTEAFF
TGTGCCTGGAGTCAAGGGATCTCGGGCACTGAAGCTTTCTTT
>TRBD1|TRBJ1-2|TRBV27|few
CASSRDRFDYGYTF
TGTGCCAGCAGTAGGGACAGGTTTGACTATGGCTACACCTTC
>TRBD2|TRBJ2-5|TRBV7-3|few
CASSPTSGNQETQYF
TGTGCCAGCAGCCCAACTAGCGGGAACCAAGAGACCCAGTACTTC
>TRBD1|TRBJ2-7|TRBV30|few
CAWSVPDRAYEQYF
TGTGCCTGGAGTGTCCCCGACAGGGCCTACGAGCAGTACTTC
>NA|TRBJ2-1|TRBV7-2|few
CASSTWVHEQFF
TGTGCCAGCAGCACCTGGGTTCATGAGCAGTTCTTC
>TRBD1|TRBJ2-7|TRBV5-4|few
CASSSTTGPLIYEQYF
TGTGCCAGCAGCAGCACGACAGGGCCCCTTATCTACGAGCAGTACTTC
>NA|TRBJ2-7|TRBV6-5|few
CASSYSRSSYEQYF
TGTGCCAGCAGTTACTCGAGGTCCTCCTACGAGCAGTACTTC
>NA|TRBJ2-3|TRBV7-9|few
CASSFSSDTQYF
TGTGCCAGCAGCTTTTCTAGCGATACGCAGTATTTT
>NA|TRBJ2-7|TRBV5-6|NA
CASSFGTRGYEQYF
TGTGCCAGCAGCTTCGGGACACGGGGTTACGAGCAGTACTTC
>TRBD2|TRBJ2-1|TRBV9|NA
CASSQRGYNEQFF
TGTGCCAGCAGCCAGCGGGGGTACAATGAGCAGTTCTTC
>TRBD2|TRBJ2-1|TRBV6-5|few
CASRGLGAYNEQFF
TGTGCCAGCAGGGGACTAGGGGCGTACAATGAGCAGTTCTTC
>NA|TRBJ1-4|TRBV6-5|NA
CASSLGSYNEKLFF
TGTGCCAGCAGTTTGGGGAGTTACAATGAAAAACTGTTTTTT
>NA|TRBJ2-2|TRBV25-1|NA
CASSERKNTGELFF
TGTGCCAGCAGTGAACGAAAGAACACCGGGGAGCTGTTTTTT
>NA|TRBJ2-5|TRBV5-1|NA
CASSFNNQETQYF
TGCGCCAGCAGCTTTAACAACCAAGAGACCCAGTACTTC
>NA|TRBJ1-1|TRBV30|few
CAWSVSANTEAFF
TGTGCCTGGAGTGTCTCTGCGAACACTGAAGCTTTCTTT
>TRBD1|TRBJ2-5|TRBV4-1|NA
CASSQGDRAEETQYF
TGCGCCAGCAGCCAAGGGGACAGGGCGGAAGAGACCCAGTACTTC
>NA|TRBJ2-7|TRBV5-1|few
CASSLSQGYEQYF
TGCGCCAGCAGCTTGTCGCAGGGGTACGAGCAGTACTTC
>NA|TRBJ1-2|TRBV10-3|few
CAISANRAGYTF
TGTGCCATCAGTGCAAACAGGGCTGGCTACACCTTC
>NA|TRBJ2-5|TRBV4-1|NA
CASSPSLAVQETQYF
TGCGCCAGCAGCCCGTCTCTAGCAGTCCAAGAGACCCAGTACTTC
>NA|TRBJ2-2|TRBV5-1|once
CASSFRQVNTGELFF
TGCGCCAGCAGCTTTAGACAGGTGAACACCGGGGAGCTGTTTTTT
>TRBD1|TRBJ2-1|TRBV4-1|NA
CASSQGGGIAYNEQFF
TGCGCCAGCAGCCAAGGAGGGGGCATCGCCTACAATGAGCAGTTCTTC
>NA|TRBJ2-2|TRBV14|NA
CASSRTPSNTGELFF
TGTGCCAGCAGCCGTACCCCCTCGAACACCGGGGAGCTGTTTTTT
>NA|TRBJ2-1|TRBV29-1|NA
CSVVGGAGNEQFF
TGCAGCGTTGTGGGGGGGGCTGGTAATGAGCAGTTCTTC
>NA|TRBJ1-1|TRBV25-1|NA
CASSQQGFTEAFF
TGTGCCAGCAGCCAACAGGGCTTCACTGAAGCTTTCTTT
>NA|TRBJ1-1|TRBV29-1|NA
CSVEGGVNTEAFF
TGCAGCGTTGAGGGGGGTGTGAACACTGAAGCTTTCTTT
>NA|TRBJ2-7|TRBV30|NA
CAWRVGVYEQYF
TGTGCCTGGAGAGTAGGGGTCTACGAGCAGTACTTC
>NA|TRBJ2-7|TRBV5-6|NA
CASSLMNSPYYEQYF
TGTGCCAGCAGCTTAATGAACTCCCCCTACTACGAGCAGTACTTC
>TRBD2|TRBJ2-3|TRBV19|NA
CASSLLAESTDTQYF
TGTGCCAGTAGCTTACTAGCGGAGTCAACAGATACGCAGTATTTT
>NA|TRBJ2-7|TRBV29-1|few
CSVLESSYEQYF
TGCAGCGTTTTGGAAAGCTCCTACGAGCAGTACTTC
>NA|TRBJ1-5|TRBV6-5|NA
CASRGTSNQPQHF
TGTGCCAGCCGCGGAACTAGCAATCAGCCCCAGCATTTT
>NA|TRBJ2-7|TRBV27|few
CASRSSGRTYEQYF
TGTGCCAGCAGGTCCTCTGGACGGACCTACGAGCAGTACTTC
>TRBD1|TRBJ2-1|TRBV7-9|NA
CASSRTGVNEQFF
TGTGCCAGCAGCCGGACAGGGGTGAATGAGCAGTTCTTC
>NA|TRBJ1-1|TRBV30|NA
CAWRLGRDTEAFF
TGTGCCTGGAGACTCGGACGAGACACTGAAGCTTTCTTT
>TRBD2|TRBJ2-7|TRBV15|NA
CATSRQRTSRYEQYF
TGTGCCACCAGCAGGCAAAGGACTAGTAGATACGAGCAGTACTTC
>NA|TRBJ2-1|TRBV5-1|NA
CASSLEVASGVYEQFF
TGCGCCAGCAGCTTGGAGGTAGCCTCGGGGGTCTATGAGCAGTTCTTC